This T cell receptor beta chain was captured in a study of post-analysis software for immune sequencing data. Study as a whole: Disease courses included relapsing-remitting, secondary progressive and progressive-relapsing multiple sclerosis. Broader study findings: F measure showed strong co-clustering of same-batch samples. Five or six TRBV segments appeared more often in patients than in controls, and TRBV5-6, TRBV5-1 and TRBV20-1 were among these. Versus controls, multiple sclerosis patients showed significantly lower diversity (normalized Chao1).

This clonotype was picked up many times. Its antigen is unidentified. Unique molecular identifiers were built into the TCR beta cDNA libraries. Each batch of roughly 1 to 10 million T cells produced 490,000 or so cDNA molecules. TCRdb reprocessed the PCR reads via MiXCR and lists one record per CDR3 protein. This table holds fewer than 850,000 distinct CDR3 sequences, about 32% found once. J lost 4 bases, V lost 5 bases, and 12 bases had no gene match. CDR1 is SGHTA and CDR2 is FQGNSA in the germline V gene. This CDR3 is 16 amino acids long. The clonotype comes from a girl aged 5 to 17 with multiple sclerosis. Input material: blood. This chain uses TRBV7-2 with TRBJ2-7; the match to TRBD1 covers 9 bases. Here the CDR3 DNA reads TGTGCCAGCAGCAACAGGGGGCGCGGAGCCGTGTACGAGCAGTACTTC. It translates to CASSNRGRGAVYEQYF.